This T cell receptor (beta chain) is from a study of OX40 agonist ivuxolimab in advanced cancers. As for the study more broadly: Ivuxolimab was a fully human IgG2 agonistic monoclonal antibody targeting the costimulatory receptor OX40 (CD134). Intravenous ivuxolimab was administered to patients every 2 weeks at six dose levels: 0.01, 0.1, 0.3, 1.5, 3 and 10 mg/kg. Among the 52 dose-escalation patients, about 19 had hepatocellular carcinoma, roughly 15 melanoma, 9 renal cell carcinoma and 9 head and neck cancer. The dose-escalation cohort was about 87% male with a mean age of roughly 62 years, ranging from 23 to 79. Patients were allowed to have had prior anti-PD-1, anti-PD-L1 or anti-CTLA-4 therapy, and 40% to 45% of the dose-escalation patients had previously received checkpoint inhibitors. Partial responses occurred in three dose-escalation patients: two with cutaneous melanoma and one with hepatocellular carcinoma. The purpose of peripheral TCRbeta sequencing was to test whether ivuxolimab changed TCR sequence diversity and led to clonal T-cell expansion. The paper covers the monotherapy dose-escalation part of the phase I ivuxolimab trial, which included N of about 51 patients. What the study reported, not specific to this receptor: Low levels of normalized T-cell clonal expansion were also seen in some patients who did not respond. The antigen specificity of the clonally expanded peripheral T cells was not determined. Partial responders in the 0.1-3.0 mg/kg groups had among the lowest normalized peripheral clonal expansion, especially among CD8+ T cells. After ivuxolimab, expanded clones were on average more numerous among CD8+ T cells than among CD4+ T cells. Clonal expansion of both CD4+ and CD8+ blood T cells was observed from baseline to week 6 at doses 0.1 to 3.0 mg/kg.

For sequencing of the TCRbeta CDR3 region, genomic DNA was extracted from the sorted cells. The immunoSEQ Assay was used to sequence the TCRbeta CDR3 regions. TCRdb obtained this table from immuneACCESS and retained in-frame rearrangements with V and J assigned. These tables miss some clones; where compared with another copy, unresolved V genes account for less than half of the shortfall, and the remainder is unexplained. Recorded for this sample are about 73,000 clones; 70% to 90% of them occurred a single time. The ten largest make up roughly 9.7% of the sample. The trial excluded patients who had a history of autoimmune disease or were on systemic immunosuppression. In every dose cohort, peripheral blood was drawn for TCR sequencing at baseline, cycle 4 day 1, and cycle 7 day 1. The samples were taken from a phase I, first-in-human, multicenter, open-label dose-escalation trial of ivuxolimab. Adults with locally advanced or metastatic head and neck squamous cell, hepatocellular, melanoma or renal cell carcinoma were enrolled in the trial. Before TCR sequencing, CD4+ T cells and CD8+ T cells from peripheral blood were sorted into separate populations.

A note on this clone: Its antigen is not yet known. The input lacks base qualities; no much larger clone sits a single base away.

The germline V gene (reference sequence) yields GTSNPN for CDR1 and SVGIG for CDR2. Including the terminal cysteine and phenylalanine, the CDR3 comprises 14 residues. Just CDR3 DNA is preserved here, 42 bases in frame from base 1. V is clipped by 3 bases and J by 7 bases, and the sequence between their germline boundaries is 19 bases long. The receptor chain draws on TRBV30 and TRBJ2-7, and perhaps TRBD2 as D gene, on 5 matching bases. The source is an adult with an advanced solid tumor such as melanoma, head and neck, liver or kidney cancer. Sequenced material: CD4+ or CD8+ T cells sorted from blood, taken in a trial of the OX40 agonist ivuxolimab. The CDR3 protein sequence reads: CAWRKGGGLGEQYF. The nucleotide sequence reads TGTGCCTGGAGAAAAGGCGGCGGGCTGGGGGAGCAGTACTTC.